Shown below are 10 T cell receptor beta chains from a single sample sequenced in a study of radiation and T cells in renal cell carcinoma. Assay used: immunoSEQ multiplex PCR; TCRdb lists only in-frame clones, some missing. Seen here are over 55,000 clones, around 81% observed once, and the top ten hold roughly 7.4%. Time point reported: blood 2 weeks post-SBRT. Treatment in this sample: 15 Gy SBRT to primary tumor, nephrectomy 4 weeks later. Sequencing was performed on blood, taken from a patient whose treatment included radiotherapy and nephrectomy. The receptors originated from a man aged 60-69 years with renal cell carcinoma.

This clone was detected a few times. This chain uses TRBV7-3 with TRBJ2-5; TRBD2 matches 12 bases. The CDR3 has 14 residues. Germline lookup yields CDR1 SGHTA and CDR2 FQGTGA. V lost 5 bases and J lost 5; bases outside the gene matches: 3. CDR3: CASSRTSGMETQYF. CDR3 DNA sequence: TGTGCCAGCAGCCGGACTAGCGGGATGGAGACCCAGTACTTC.

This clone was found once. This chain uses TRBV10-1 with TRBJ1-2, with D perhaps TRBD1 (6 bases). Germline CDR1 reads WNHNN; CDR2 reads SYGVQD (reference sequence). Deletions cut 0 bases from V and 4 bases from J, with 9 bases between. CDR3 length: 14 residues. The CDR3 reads CASSESGQPYGYTF. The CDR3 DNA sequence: TGCGCCAGCAGTGAGTCTGGACAGCCCTATGGCTACACCTTC.

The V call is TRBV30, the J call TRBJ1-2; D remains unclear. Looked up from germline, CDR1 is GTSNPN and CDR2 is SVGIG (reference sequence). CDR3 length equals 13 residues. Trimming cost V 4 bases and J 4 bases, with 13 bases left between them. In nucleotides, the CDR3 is TGTGCCTGGACCCCCGCCGGGATCTATGGCTACACCTTC. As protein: CAWTPAGIYGYTF.

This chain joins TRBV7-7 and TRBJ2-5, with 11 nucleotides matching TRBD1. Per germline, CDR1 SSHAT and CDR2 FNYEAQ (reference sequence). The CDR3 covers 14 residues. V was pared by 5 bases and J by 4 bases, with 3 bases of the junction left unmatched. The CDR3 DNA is TGTGCCAGCAGCCCTGGACAGGGGGCAGAGACCCAGTACTTC. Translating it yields CASSPGQGAETQYF.

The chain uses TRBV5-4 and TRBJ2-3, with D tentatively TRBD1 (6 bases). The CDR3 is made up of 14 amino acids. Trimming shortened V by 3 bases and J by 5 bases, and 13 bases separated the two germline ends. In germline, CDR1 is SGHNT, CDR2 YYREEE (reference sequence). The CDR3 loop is CASSSLQGEDTQYF. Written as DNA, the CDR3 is TGTGCCAGCAGCTCCCTACAGGGAGAAGATACGCAGTATTTT.

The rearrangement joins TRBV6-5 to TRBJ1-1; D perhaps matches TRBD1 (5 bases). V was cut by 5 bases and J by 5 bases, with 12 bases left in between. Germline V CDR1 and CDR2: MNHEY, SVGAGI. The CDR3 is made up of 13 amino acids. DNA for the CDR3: TGTGCCAGCAGTCTCTACGGGGGTACTGAAGCTTTCTTT. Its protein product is CASSLYGGTEAFF.

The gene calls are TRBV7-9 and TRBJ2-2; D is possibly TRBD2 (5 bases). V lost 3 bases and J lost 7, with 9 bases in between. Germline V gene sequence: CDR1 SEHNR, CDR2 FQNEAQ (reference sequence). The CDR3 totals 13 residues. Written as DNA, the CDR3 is TGTGCCAGCAGCTTGCTAGAGGGCGGGGAGCTGTTTTTT. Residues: CASSLLEGGELFF.

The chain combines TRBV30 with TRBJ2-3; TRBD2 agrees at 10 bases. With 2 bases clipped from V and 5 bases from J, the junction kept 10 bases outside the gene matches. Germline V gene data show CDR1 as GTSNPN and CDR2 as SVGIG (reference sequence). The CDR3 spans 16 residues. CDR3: CAWSNRASGGLDTQYF. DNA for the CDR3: TGTGCCTGGAGTAACAGGGCTAGCGGGGGTTTAGATACGCAGTATTTT.

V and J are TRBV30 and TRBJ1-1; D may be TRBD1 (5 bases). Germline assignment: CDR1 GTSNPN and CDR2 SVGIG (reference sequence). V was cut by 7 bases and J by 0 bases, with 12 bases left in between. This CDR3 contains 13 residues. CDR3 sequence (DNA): TGTGCCTTTGACAGTCGGGTGAACACTGAAGCTTTCTTT. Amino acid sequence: CAFDSRVNTEAFF.

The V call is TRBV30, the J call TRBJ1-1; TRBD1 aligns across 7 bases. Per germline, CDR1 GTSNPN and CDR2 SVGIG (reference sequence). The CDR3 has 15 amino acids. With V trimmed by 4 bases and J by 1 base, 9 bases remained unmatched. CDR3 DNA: TGTGCCTGGATACAGGGGCCAAAAGGGAACACTGAAGCTTTCTTT. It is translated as CAWIQGPKGNTEAFF.